These T cell receptor beta chains were read from a single sample in a study of shared clonotypes between healthy human individuals. Clones were read by immunoSEQ multiplex PCR, and TCRdb kept only the in-frame ones, dropping some. The sample has 2 million to 2.5 million clones; about 95% are singletons. Sequenced input: naive CD8+ T cells sorted from blood. These receptors were collected from a man aged 18 to 29 in good health. Each CDR3 is given with its conserved first and last residue. The D gene is left open where the match is weak. Only some rows state a clone size, as once, few, many or a class for expanded clones.

>TRBV2|TRBD1|TRBJ1-5|-
CASSAWDRGPQPQHF
TGTGCCAGCAGCGCCTGGGACAGGGGGCCACAGCCCCAGCATTTT
>TRBV6-4|-|TRBJ2-1|-
CASSVAGAYNEQFF
TGTGCCAGCAGTGTCGCAGGGGCCTACAATGAGCAGTTCTTC
>TRBV29-1|-|TRBJ2-1|-
CSVEDLGNEQFF
TGCAGCGTTGAAGATCTGGGGAATGAGCAGTTCTTC
>TRBV10-2|TRBD2|TRBJ2-5|few
CASSWTGGETQYF
TGCGCCAGCAGTTGGACGGGAGGGGAGACCCAGTACTTC
>TRBV9|-|TRBJ1-1|-
CASSVYGSMNTEAFF
TGTGCCAGCAGCGTATACGGATCGATGAACACTGAAGCTTTCTTT
>TRBV13|-|TRBJ2-4|-
CASSFGGNEGIQYF
TGTGCCAGCAGCTTTGGGGGAAATGAGGGCATTCAGTACTTC
>TRBV5-4|-|TRBJ2-3|-
CASTQTQGPDGRDTQYF
TGTGCCAGCACCCAAACTCAGGGACCCGACGGCCGGGATACGCAGTATTTT
>TRBV27|-|TRBJ2-1|-
CASSFPRGEQFF
TGTGCCAGCAGTTTCCCACGGGGGGAGCAGTTCTTC
>TRBV2|-|TRBJ1-2|-
CASSEPFNVVVGNYGYTF
TGTGCCAGCAGTGAACCCTTTAACGTGGTGGTAGGAAACTATGGCTACACCTTC
>TRBV27|TRBD2|TRBJ2-1|-
CASSQPGTSGHNEQFF
TGTGCCAGCAGTCAACCCGGGACTAGCGGGCACAATGAGCAGTTCTTC
>TRBV30|TRBD1|TRBJ2-7|once
CAWSTGTGGFYEQYF
TGTGCCTGGAGTACCGGGACAGGGGGTTTCTACGAGCAGTACTTC
>TRBV7-6|-|TRBJ1-1|-
CASSYRGGVTGTEAFF
TGTGCCAGCAGCTACCGCGGGGGGGTAACGGGCACTGAAGCTTTCTTT
>TRBV5-4|TRBD1|TRBJ1-2|-
CASSLAGDRLRPVSGYTF
TGTGCCAGCAGCTTGGCAGGGGACAGGTTGCGCCCAGTGAGTGGCTACACCTTC
>TRBV5-6|-|TRBJ2-3|-
CASSFWASGTDTQYF
TGTGCCAGCAGCTTTTGGGCTAGCGGCACAGATACGCAGTATTTT
>TRBV27|TRBD1|TRBJ1-4|-
CASSLSGTGAATNEKLFF
TGTGCCAGCAGTTTATCGGGGACAGGGGCTGCAACTAATGAAAAACTGTTTTTT
>TRBV2|-|TRBJ2-2|-
CASSDVGGTGELFF
TGTGCCAGCAGTGATGTGGGGGGTACCGGGGAGCTGTTTTTT